The present T cell receptor beta chain was sequenced within a study of blood T cell repertoires in COVID-19 (dated by TCRdb to 2019 to 2021). Regarding the study in general: Samples from collaborators originated in the United States, Italy and Spain and spanned both the acute and convalescent phases of COVID-19. The sample metadata nearly always contained a de-identified subject ID, COVID-19 status, age in years and sex. The dataset comprised deeply sampled blood TCRbeta repertoires from subjects exposed to, actively infected with, or recovered from COVID-19. The material from the prospective study consisted of cDNA or gDNA derived from T cells, B-cell-depleted T cells, or PBMCs. The repertoires were released in a freely available public database meant as a resource for research on the immune response to SARS-CoV-2. Samples were obtained from the ongoing ImmuneRACE study (first 160 participants) and from 1,254 subjects provided by 6 global collaborators. Where available, HLA class I and class II types were obtained from metadata supplied by the sample provider rather than from assay-based typing. Results the study describes overall, beyond this receptor: The quantity of clinical and demographic metadata differed by source and by participant and was supplied without curation.

The collaborating institutions used their own protocols to collect whole blood in K2EDTA tubes. Collaborator samples were shipped for TCRbeta analysis as frozen whole blood, isolated PBMCs, or DNA extracted from either sample type. On this clone: Its antigen has not been determined. It has no much larger one-base neighbor in the sample; base qualities were not kept.

TCRbeta CDR3 regions were amplified from genomic DNA by means of the immunoSEQ Assay, a bias-controlled multiplex PCR. In the original analysis: Nucleated cell counts per sample were estimated from amplification of reference gene primers within the assay. To quantify the absolute abundance of each unique TCRbeta CDR3 rearrangement, sequence reads were collapsed and filtered. For each sample, productive Simpson clonality was calculated as the square root of Simpson's diversity index across productive rearrangements. In TCRdb, the immuneACCESS table is reduced to in-frame sequences with V and J assigned. These tables do not hold every clone; where another copy was compared, an unresolved V gene accounts for under half, and the others remain unexplained. V, J and clone size are taken as reported in that table, and D and trimming were inferred from the DNA itself. The sample has about 74,000 clones on record, less than 95% of them singletons. The ten largest clones add up to around 0.96% of the sample.

This TCR was recovered from a woman in her fifties or sixties in a cohort sampled during active COVID-19. Sequencing input: peripheral blood.

The CDR3 protein sequence reads: CASSIPSGGREFF. The sequenced DNA is TGTGCCAGCAGTATACCTAGCGGAGGAAGGGAGTTCTTC. The chain links TRBV28 with TRBJ2-1, and TRBD2 aligns with 7 junction nucleotides. As encoded in the germline V gene, CDR1 is MDHEN while CDR2 is SYDVKM. There are 13 amino acids in the CDR3, from cysteine to phenylalanine inclusive. Only the CDR3 portion is preserved as DNA: 39 bases, with reading frame beginning at the first base. V lost 5 bases and J lost 14 bases, and the count of bases not matched to a germline gene is 12.